This entry features one T cell receptor beta chain sequence. Trimming took 6 bases from V and 9 from J, leaving 21 bases between them. This CDR3 has 15 residues. Germline-derived CDR1 and CDR2 are MNHEY and SVGEGT. This sample stems from a study of molecular identifiers for immune sequencing clone quantification. Each CDR3 protein gets one entry after TCRdb re-called the PCR reads with MiXCR. The top ten clones hold 0.7% to 1% of a sample with 550,000 to 750,000 distinct CDR3 sequences, just under 20% of them seen once. Naive CD8 T cells were picked out by sorting for CD8+CD4-CCR7+CD45RA+. Sample: naive CD8+ T cells from blood, with Jurkat cell RNA spiked in. As to subset: FACS-sorted CD8+CD4-CCR7+CD45RA+ naive T cells. The receptor was isolated from a human donor in good health. Some libraries in this study had Jurkat cell RNA spiked in. The chain joins TRBV6-2 or TRBV6-3 to TRBJ2-1; the D gene is possibly TRBD1 (6 bases). The CDR3 region has the DNA TGTGCCAGCAGGGAAACAGGGTTGGGTTTTATTGAGCAGTTCTTC. Protein product: CASRETGLGFIEQFF.